The 11 T cell receptor beta chains reported below all come from one sample, sequenced in a study of T cell changes during pregnancy in multiple sclerosis. The data were produced by immunoSEQ multiplex PCR, yet TCRdb's version contains in-frame clones alone and is incomplete. The sample shows some 64,000 clones, more than 75% of them seen only once. The source material was peripheral blood, sampled in the first trimester of pregnancy. Receptors originate from a female donor in good health, enrolled as a control in a pregnancy study.

The genes are TRBV10-3 and TRBJ2-3; 12 bases line up with TRBD2. The CDR3 is 15 amino acids. After removal of 7 bases from V and 6 bases from J, the junction contained 8 bases not matched to a gene. The germline CDR1 and CDR2 sequences are ENHRY and SYGVKD. The CDR3 DNA sequence: TGTGCCATCAACCAGGCTAGCGGGAGGGCTGATACGCAGTATTTT. Translated: CAINQASGRADTQYF.

The genes are TRBV6-1 and TRBJ2-1; TRBD2 matches at 7 bases. The CDR3 runs 12 residues. The germline V gene encodes CDR1 MNHNS and CDR2 SASEGT. V gave up 6 bases and J gave up 8 bases; unmatched junction bases: 4. CDR3 sequence reads: CASRTSTDEQFF. CDR3 sequence (DNA): TGTGCCAGCAGGACTAGCACGGATGAGCAGTTCTTC.

The CDR3 nucleotides are TGTGCCACCAGCAGAGAAACGGGAGAGGGGTCCGGGGAGCTGTTTTTT. Protein sequence: CATSRETGEGSGELFF. The J gene is TRBJ2-2, the V gene TRBV15; tentative D call: TRBD2 (6 bases). This CDR3 contains 16 residues. CDR1 and CDR2 from the germline V gene are LNHNV and YYDKDF (reference sequence). V lost 0 bases to trimming and J lost 6 bases, with 14 bases between them.

The CDR3 reads CASSIVASSYNEQFF. CDR3 nucleotides: TGTGCCAGTAGTATAGTAGCGAGCTCCTACAATGAGCAGTTCTTC. V usage is TRBV19 and J usage is TRBJ2-1; possibly TRBD2 for D (5 bases). With 1 base removed from V and 0 bases from J, the gap between germline ends came to 7 bases. CDR3 size: 15 residues. The germline V gene encodes CDR1 LNHDA and CDR2 SQIVND (reference sequence).

The chain combines TRBV19 with TRBJ2-2, with TRBD2 matching over 13 bases. The CDR3 has 15 residues. CDR1 LNHDA and CDR2 SQIVND come from the germline V gene (reference sequence). Trimming removed 3 bases from V and 9 bases from J; junction bases left unmatched: 4. The CDR3 bases are TGTGCCAGTAGTATCTCCGGGACTAGCGGGAGGGAGCTGTTTTTT. The encoded protein is CASSISGTSGRELFF.

The chain has TRBV29-1 and TRBJ2-7; 7 bases line up with TRBD2. The CDR3 contains 12 residues. In germline, CDR1 is SQVTM, CDR2 ANQGSEA. The V segment lost 6 bases and the J segment 7 bases; nucleotides outside the gene matches: 9. As DNA, the CDR3 is TGCAGCGTCTGGGGAGGGACCGCGGAGCAGTACTTC. Amino acids: CSVWGGTAEQYF.

The genes are TRBV5-6 and TRBJ1-4, with 9 bases lining up with TRBD1. Germline V gene lookup returns CDR1 SGHDT and CDR2 YYEEEE. The length of the CDR3 is 15 residues. V shed 2 bases, J shed 8 bases, and the junction held 7 bases outside the gene matches. CDR3 protein: CASSFGTGFEEKLFF. DNA for the CDR3: TGTGCCAGCAGCTTCGGGACAGGGTTCGAAGAAAAACTGTTTTTT.

The gene calls are TRBV11-3 and TRBJ1-1; D call uncertain. This CDR3 is 13 amino acids long. Per germline, CDR1 SGHNT and CDR2 YENEEA. V shed 3 bases and J shed 2 bases, with 7 bases lying between them. CDR3 protein: CASSFGLNTEAFF. DNA for the CDR3: TGTGCCAGCAGCTTTGGCCTTAACACTGAAGCTTTCTTT.

CDR3 sequence: CASSLQGAAGNSPLHF. CDR3 DNA: TGTGCCAGCAGTCTACAGGGGGCGGCGGGTAATTCACCCCTCCACTTT. The chain recombines TRBV2 with TRBJ1-6; 9 nucleotides agree with TRBD1. The J segment lost 6 bases and the V segment lost 5 bases, leaving 8 bases of the junction unmatched. Germline values: CDR1 SNHLY, CDR2 FYNNEI. This CDR3 has 16 residues.

DNA of the CDR3: TGCAGCGTTGGGGACAGCTCCTACAATGAGCAGTTCTTC. This sequence encodes CSVGDSSYNEQFF. The V gene is TRBV29-1, the J gene TRBJ2-1, with 7 positions matching TRBD1. The junction had 0 bases not matched to a gene; V was cut back by 4 bases and J by 0 bases. The CDR3 contains 13 residues. The germline gives CDR1 SQVTM, CDR2 ANQGSEA.

V is TRBV29-1 and J is TRBJ1-1, with D perhaps matching TRBD1 (5 bases). The V end lost 6 bases, the J end lost 0 bases, and 14 bases lay between the germline ends. The CDR3 spans 14 residues. In germline, CDR1 is SQVTM, CDR2 ANQGSEA. CDR3 residues: CSVATDSVNTEAFF. CDR3 nucleotides: TGCAGCGTGGCGACAGATTCTGTGAACACTGAAGCTTTCTTT.